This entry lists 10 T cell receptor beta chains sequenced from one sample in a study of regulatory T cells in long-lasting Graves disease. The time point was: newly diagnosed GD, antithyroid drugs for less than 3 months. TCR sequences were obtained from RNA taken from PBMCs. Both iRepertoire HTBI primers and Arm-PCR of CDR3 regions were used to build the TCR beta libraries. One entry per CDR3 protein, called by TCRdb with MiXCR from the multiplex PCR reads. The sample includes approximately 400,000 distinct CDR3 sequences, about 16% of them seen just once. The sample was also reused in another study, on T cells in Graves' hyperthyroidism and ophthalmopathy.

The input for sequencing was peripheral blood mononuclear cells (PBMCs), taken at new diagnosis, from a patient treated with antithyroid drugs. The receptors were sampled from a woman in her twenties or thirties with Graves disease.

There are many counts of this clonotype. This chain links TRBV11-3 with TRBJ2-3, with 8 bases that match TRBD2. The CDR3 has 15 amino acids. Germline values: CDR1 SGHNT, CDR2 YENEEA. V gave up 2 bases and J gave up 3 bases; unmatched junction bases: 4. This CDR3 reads CASSLWASGTDTQYF. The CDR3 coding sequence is TGTGCCAGCAGCTTATGGGCTAGCGGGACAGATACGCAGTATTTT.

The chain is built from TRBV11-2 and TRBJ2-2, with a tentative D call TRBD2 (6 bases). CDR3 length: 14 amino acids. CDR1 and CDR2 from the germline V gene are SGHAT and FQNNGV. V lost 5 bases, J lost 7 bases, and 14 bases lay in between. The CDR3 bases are TGTGCCAGCAGCCCCGGAGGGCCAGGCGGGGAGCTGTTTTTT. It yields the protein CASSPGGPGGELFF. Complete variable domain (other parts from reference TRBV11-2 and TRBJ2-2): EAGVAQSPRYKIIEKRQSVAFWCNPISGHATLYWYQQILGQGPKLLIQFQNNGVVDDSQLPKDRFSAERLKGVDSTLKIQPAKLEDSAVYLCASSPGGPGGELFFGEGSRLTVL.

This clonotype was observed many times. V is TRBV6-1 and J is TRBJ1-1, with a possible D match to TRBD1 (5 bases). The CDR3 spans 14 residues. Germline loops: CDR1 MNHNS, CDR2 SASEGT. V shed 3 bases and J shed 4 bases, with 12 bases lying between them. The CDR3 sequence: CASSDVGGGTEAFF. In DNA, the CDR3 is TGTGCCAGCAGTGATGTCGGGGGTGGCACTGAAGCTTTCTTT.

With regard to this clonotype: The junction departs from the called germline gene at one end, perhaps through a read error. The CDR3 sequence is CASSTDTYNGQFF. In DNA, the CDR3 is TGTGCCAGTAGTACGGATACCTACAATGGGCAGTTCTTC. This rearrangement joins TRBV19 to TRBJ2-1; no definite D call. Germline V CDR1 and CDR2: LNHDA, SQIVND (reference sequence). The CDR3 consists of 13 residues.

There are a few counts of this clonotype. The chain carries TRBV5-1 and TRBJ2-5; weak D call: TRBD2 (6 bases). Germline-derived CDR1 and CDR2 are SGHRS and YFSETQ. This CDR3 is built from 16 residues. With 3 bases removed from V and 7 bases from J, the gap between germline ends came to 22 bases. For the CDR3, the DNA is TGCGCCAGCAGCTCGGTAGTAGAGGGAGGATACGGGACCCAGTACTTC. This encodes CASSSVVEGGYGTQYF.

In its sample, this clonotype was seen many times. CDR3 amino acids: CASSFRQARPNTEAFF. CDR3 nucleotides: TGTGCCAGCAGCTTCCGACAGGCTAGGCCGAACACTGAAGCTTTCTTT. The chain carries TRBV11-3 and TRBJ1-1, with D possibly matching TRBD1 (6 bases). V dropped 3 bases and J dropped 1 base, with 15 bases sitting between them. This CDR3 is 16 amino acids long. The germline V gene encodes CDR1 SGHNT and CDR2 YENEEA.

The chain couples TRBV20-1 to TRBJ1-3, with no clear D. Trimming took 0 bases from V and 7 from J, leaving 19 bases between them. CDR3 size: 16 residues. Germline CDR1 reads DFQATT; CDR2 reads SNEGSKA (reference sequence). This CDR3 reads CSARDLSRHRSNTIYF. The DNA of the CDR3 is TGCAGTGCTAGAGATCTCTCCCGACACAGAAGTAACACCATATATTTT.

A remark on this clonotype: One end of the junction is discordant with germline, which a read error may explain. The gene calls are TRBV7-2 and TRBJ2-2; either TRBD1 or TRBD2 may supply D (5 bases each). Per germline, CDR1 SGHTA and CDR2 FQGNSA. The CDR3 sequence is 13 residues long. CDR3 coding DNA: TGCGCCAGCAGCCGAGCGACGGGACCGGAGCTGTTTTTT. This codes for CASSRATGPELFF. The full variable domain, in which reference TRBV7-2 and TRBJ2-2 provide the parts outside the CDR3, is GAGVSQSPSNKVTEKGKDVELRCDPISGHTALYWYRQSLGQGLEFLIYFQGNSAPDKSGLPSDRFSAERTGGSVSTLTIQRTQQEDSAVYLCASSRATGPELFFGEGSRLTVL.

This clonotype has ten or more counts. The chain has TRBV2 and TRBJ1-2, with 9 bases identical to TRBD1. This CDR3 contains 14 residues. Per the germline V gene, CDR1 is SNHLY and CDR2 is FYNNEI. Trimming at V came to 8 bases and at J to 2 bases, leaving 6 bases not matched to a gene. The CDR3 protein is CASARGQGNYGYTF. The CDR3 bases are TGTGCCAGCGCCAGGGGACAGGGAAACTATGGCTACACCTTC.

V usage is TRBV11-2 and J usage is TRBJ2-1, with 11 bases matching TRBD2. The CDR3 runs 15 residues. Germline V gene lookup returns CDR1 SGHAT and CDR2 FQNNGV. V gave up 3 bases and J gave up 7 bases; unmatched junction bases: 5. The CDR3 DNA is TGTGCCAGCAGCTTCCCTAGCGGGAGGTGGAATGAGCAGTTCTTC. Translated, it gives CASSFPSGRWNEQFF.